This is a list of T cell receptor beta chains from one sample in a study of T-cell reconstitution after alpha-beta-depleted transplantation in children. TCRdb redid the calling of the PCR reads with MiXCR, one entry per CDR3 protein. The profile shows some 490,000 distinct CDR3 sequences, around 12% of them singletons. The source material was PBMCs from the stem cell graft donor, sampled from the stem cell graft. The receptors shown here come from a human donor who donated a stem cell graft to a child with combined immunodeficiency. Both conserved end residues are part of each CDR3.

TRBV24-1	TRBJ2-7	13	CATRKGPAYEQYF
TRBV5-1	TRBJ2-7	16	CASSLAFQDPTYEQYF
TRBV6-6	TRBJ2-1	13	CASSYSLGSGQFF
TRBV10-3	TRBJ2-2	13	CAITAQRTGELFF
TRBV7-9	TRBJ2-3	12	CASSPKRGTQYF
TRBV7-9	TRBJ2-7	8	CASPALLF
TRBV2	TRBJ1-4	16	CASSEASGRGNEKLFF
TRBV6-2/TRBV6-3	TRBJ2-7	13	CASSQTGPYEQYF
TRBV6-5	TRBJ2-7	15	CASSYVLGDPYEQYF
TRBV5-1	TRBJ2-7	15	CASSLGEREFSEQYF
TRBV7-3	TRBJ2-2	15	CASSSSQGYTGELFF
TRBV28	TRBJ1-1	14	CASRVIGVNTEAFF
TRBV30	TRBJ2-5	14	CAWSWQGFQETQYF
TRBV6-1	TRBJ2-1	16	CASKRSSGTLNDEQFF
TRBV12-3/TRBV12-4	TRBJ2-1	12	CASSLGQGIQFF
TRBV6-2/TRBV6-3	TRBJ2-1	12	CATLDPYNEQFF
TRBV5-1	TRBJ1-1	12	CASRDMNTEAFF
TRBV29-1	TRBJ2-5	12	CSVAGTKETQYF
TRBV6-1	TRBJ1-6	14	CASTGSSYNSPLHF
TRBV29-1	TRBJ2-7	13	CSVEDGTLYEQYF
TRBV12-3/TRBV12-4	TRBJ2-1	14	CASSSRGTGNEQFF
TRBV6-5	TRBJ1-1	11	CASSSGQGAFF
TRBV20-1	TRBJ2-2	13	CSAREKANGELFF
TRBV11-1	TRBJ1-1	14	CASSLGVVSTEAFF
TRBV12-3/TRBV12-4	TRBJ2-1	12	CASSLRLNEQFF
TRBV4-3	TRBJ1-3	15	CASSLTFAQGDTIYF
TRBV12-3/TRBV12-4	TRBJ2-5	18	CASSLGSGHGSYQETQYF
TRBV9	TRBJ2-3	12	CASSVGTDTQYF
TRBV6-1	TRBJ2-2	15	CASRRVAGVVGELFF
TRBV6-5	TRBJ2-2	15	CASSSSGLNTGELFF
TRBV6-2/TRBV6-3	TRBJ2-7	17	CASSRLGQDPYSYEQYF
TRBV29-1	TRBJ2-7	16	CSVVKGGSRVSYEQYF
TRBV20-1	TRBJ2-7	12	CSATSGTYEQYF
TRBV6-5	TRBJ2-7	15	CASSSRDWVSYEQYF
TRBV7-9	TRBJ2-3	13	CASSFPTVHTQYF
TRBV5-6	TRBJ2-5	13	CASSPSISRGQYF
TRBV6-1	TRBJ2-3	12	CASSESLDTQYF
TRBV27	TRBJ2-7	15	CASSREGTGVYEQYF
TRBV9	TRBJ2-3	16	CASSVASGAGEDTQYF
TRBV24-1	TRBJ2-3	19	CATSDLQGLAESSTDTQYF
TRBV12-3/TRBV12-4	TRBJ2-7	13	CASSFIKKGEQYF
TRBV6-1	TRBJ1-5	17	CASSDLGLGVGRQPQHF
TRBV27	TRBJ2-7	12	CASRISPGREYF
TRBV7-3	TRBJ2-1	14	CASGRDRGLGEQFF
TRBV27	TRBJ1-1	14	CASSLEGGVTEAFF
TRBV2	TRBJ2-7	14	CASSEGWQTYEQYF
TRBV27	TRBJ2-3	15	CASRRTGQTVDTQYF
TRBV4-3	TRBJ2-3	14	CASSQTRLADTQYF
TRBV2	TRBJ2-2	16	CARSFGERWNTGELFF
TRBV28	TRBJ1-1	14	CASSSILGNTEAFF
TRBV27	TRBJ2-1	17	CASSDLPTSGGANEQFF